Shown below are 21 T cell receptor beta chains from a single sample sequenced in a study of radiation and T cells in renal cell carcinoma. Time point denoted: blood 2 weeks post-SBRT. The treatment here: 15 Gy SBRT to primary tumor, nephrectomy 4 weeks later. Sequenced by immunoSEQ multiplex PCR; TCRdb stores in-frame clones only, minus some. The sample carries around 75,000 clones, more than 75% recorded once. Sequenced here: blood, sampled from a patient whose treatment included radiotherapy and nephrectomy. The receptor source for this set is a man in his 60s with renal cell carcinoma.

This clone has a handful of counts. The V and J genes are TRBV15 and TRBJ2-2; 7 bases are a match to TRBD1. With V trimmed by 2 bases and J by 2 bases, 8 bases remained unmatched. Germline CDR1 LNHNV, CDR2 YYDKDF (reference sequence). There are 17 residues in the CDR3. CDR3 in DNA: TGTGCCACCAGCAGACACGCAACAGGGGTCAACACCGGGGAGCTGTTTTTT. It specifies CATSRHATGVNTGELFF.

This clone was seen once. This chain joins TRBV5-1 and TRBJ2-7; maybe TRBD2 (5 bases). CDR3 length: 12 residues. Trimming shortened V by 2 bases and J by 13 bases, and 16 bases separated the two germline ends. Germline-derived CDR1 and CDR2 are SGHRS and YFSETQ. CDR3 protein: CASSLPSGYQYF. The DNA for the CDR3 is TGCGCCAGCAGCTTACCGAGCGGATACCAATACTTC.

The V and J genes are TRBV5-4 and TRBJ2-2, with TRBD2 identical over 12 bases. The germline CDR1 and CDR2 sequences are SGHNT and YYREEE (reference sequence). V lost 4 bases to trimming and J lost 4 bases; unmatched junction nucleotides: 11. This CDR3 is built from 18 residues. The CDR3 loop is CASSVRTSGKLSTGELFF. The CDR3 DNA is TGTGCCAGCAGCGTCAGGACTAGCGGGAAGTTGAGCACCGGGGAGCTGTTTTTT. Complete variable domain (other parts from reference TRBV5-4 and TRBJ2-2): ETGVTQSPTHLIKTRGQQVTLRCSSQSGHNTVSWYQQALGQGPQFIFQYYREEENGRGNFPPRFSGLQFPNYSSELNVNALELDDSALYLCASSVRTSGKLSTGELFFGEGSRLTVL.

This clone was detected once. This CDR3 reads CASSLAAYGYTF. The CDR3 nucleotides are TGCGCCAGCAGCTTGGCCGCCTATGGCTACACCTTC. This chain uses TRBV5-1 with TRBJ1-2; D is ambiguous. Trimming stripped 0 bases from V and 4 bases from J, with 4 bases between. From germline, CDR1 is SGHRS and CDR2 YFSETQ. This CDR3 region has 12 residues.

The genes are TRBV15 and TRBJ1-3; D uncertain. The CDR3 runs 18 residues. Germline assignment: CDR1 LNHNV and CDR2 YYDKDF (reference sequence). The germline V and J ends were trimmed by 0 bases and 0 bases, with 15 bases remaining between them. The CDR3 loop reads CATSRDPPAANSGNTIYF. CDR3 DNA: TGTGCCACCAGCAGAGATCCGCCGGCAGCGAACTCTGGAAACACCATATATTTT.

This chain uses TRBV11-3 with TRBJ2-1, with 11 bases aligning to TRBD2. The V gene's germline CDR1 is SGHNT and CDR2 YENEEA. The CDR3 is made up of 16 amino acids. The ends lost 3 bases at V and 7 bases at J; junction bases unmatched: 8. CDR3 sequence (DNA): TGTGCCAGCAGCTTGGTCCTAGCGGGAGGTAGGAATGAGCAGTTCTTC. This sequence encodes CASSLVLAGGRNEQFF.

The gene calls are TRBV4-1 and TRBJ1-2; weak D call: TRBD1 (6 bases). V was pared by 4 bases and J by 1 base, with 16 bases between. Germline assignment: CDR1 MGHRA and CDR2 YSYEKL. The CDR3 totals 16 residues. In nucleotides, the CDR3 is TGCGCCAGCAGCCCCACGCGCGCGGGACATAACTATGGCTACACCTTC. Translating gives CASSPTRAGHNYGYTF.

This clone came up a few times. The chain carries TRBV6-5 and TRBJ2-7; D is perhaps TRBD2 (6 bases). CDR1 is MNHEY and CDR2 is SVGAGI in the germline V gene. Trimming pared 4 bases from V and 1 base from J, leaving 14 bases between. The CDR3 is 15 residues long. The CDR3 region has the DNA TGTGCCAGCAGTTTAGCCTTTGGGGGGTCCTACGAGCAGTACTTC. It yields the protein CASSLAFGGSYEQYF.

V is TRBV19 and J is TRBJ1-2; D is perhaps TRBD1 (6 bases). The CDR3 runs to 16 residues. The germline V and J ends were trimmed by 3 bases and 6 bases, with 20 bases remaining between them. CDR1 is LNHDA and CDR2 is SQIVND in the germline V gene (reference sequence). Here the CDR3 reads CASSIPHRAKANGYTF. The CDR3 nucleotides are TGTGCCAGTAGTATTCCCCACAGGGCAAAAGCAAATGGCTACACCTTC.

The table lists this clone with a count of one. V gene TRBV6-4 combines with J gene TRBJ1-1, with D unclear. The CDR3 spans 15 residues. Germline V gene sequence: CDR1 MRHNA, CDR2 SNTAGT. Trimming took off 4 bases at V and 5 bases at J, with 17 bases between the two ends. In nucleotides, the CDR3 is TGTGCCAGCAGTGCGGTTGGCGGGGTAGGGACTGAAGCTTTCTTT. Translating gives CASSAVGGVGTEAFF.

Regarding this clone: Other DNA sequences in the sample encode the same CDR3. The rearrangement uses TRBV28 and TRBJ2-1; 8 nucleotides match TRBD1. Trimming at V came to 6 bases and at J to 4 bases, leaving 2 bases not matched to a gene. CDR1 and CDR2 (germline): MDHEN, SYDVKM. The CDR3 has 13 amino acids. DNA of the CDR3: TGTGCCAGCAGCCGGACAGGGTACAATGAGCAGTTCTTC. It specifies CASSRTGYNEQFF.

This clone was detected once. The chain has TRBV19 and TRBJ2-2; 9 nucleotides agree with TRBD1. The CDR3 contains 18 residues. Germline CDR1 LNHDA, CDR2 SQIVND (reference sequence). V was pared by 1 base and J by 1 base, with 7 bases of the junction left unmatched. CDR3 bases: TGTGCCAGTAGTATAGTTTACGACAGGGGGTTGAACACCGGGGAGCTGTTTTTT. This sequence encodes CASSIVYDRGLNTGELFF.

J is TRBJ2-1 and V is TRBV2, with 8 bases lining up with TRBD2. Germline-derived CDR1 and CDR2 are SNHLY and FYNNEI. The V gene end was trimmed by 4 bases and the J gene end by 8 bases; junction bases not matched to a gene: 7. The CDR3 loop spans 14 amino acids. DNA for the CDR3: TGTGCCAGCAGTGTCCCGCGGGGGGCCCATGAGCAGTTCTTC. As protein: CASSVPRGAHEQFF. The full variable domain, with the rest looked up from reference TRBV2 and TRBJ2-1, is EPEVTQTPSHQVTQMGQEVILRCVPISNHLYFYWYRQILGQKVEFLVSFYNNEISEKSEIFDDQFSVERPDGSNFTLKIRSTKLEDSAMYFCASSVPRGAHEQFFGPGTRLTVL.

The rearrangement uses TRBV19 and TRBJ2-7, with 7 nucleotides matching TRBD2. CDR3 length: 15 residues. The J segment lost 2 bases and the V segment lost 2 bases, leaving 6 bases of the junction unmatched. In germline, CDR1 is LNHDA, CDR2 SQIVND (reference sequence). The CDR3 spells CASSISFGRPYEQYF. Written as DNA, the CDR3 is TGTGCCAGTAGTATATCTTTCGGGAGGCCCTACGAGCAGTACTTC.

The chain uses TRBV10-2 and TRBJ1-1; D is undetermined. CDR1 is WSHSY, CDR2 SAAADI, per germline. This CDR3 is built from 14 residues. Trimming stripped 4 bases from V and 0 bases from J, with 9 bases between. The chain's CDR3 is CASSVEALNTEAFF. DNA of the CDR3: TGCGCCAGCAGTGTTGAGGCCTTGAACACTGAAGCTTTCTTT.

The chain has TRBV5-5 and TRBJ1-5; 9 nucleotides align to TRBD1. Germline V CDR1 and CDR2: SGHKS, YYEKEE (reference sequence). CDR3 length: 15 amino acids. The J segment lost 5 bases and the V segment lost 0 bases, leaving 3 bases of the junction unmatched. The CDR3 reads CASSLGGQGDQPQHF. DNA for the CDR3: TGTGCCAGCAGCTTGGGGGGACAGGGTGATCAGCCCCAGCATTTT.

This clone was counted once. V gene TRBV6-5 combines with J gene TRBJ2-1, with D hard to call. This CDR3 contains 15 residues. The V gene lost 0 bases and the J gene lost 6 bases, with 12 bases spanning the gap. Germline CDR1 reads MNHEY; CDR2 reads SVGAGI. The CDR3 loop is CASSYSRRHLNEQFF. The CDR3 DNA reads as TGTGCCAGCAGTTACTCCCGACGGCATCTCAATGAGCAGTTCTTC.

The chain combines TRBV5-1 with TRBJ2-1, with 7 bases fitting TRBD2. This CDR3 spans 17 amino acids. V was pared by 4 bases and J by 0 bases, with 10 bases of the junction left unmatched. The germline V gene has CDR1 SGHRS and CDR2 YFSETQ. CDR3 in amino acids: CASSRREAGSSYNEQFF. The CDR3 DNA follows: TGCGCCAGCAGCCGTAGAGAAGCGGGGAGCTCCTACAATGAGCAGTTCTTC.

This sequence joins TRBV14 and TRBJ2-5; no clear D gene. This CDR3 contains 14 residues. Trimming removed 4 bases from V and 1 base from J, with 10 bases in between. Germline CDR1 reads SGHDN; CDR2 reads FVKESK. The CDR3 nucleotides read TGTGCCAGCAGCCCCCGACCAAGCCAAGAGACCCAGTACTTC. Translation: CASSPRPSQETQYF.

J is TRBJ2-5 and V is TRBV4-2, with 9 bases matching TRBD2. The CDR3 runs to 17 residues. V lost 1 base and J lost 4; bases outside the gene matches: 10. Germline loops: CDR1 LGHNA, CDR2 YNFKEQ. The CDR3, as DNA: TGTGCCAGCAGCCAAGCAGTCGTTAGCGGGAGATCAGAGACCCAGTACTTC. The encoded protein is CASSQAVVSGRSETQYF.

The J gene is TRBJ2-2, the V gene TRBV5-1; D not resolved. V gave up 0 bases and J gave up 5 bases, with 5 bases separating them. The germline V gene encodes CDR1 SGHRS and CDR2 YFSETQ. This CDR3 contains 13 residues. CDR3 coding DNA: TGCGCCAGCAGCTTGGGGGCGACCGGGGAGCTGTTTTTT. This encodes CASSLGATGELFF.